The next 27 T cell receptor beta chains were all read from a single sample in a study of blood T cell repertoires in COVID-19. The table came from immunoSEQ multiplex PCR; TCRdb's copy has only in-frame clones and leaves some out. The sample has some 97,000 clones, around four fifths seen once. The sample was peripheral blood. Receptors originate from a man in his fifties with active or convalescent COVID-19.

This rearrangement joins TRBV7-6 to TRBJ2-5; 13 positions match TRBD2. The CDR3 contains 17 residues. Germline trimming cut 4 bases from V and 4 bases from J; bases unmatched to any gene: 9. CDR1 SGHVS and CDR2 FNYEAQ come from the germline V gene. CDR3 sequence reads: CASSWSTSGRAPETQYF. CDR3 DNA sequence: TGTGCCAGCAGCTGGTCAACTAGCGGGAGGGCCCCAGAGACCCAGTACTTC.

The CDR3 loop is CASSQMVGGRNEQFF. DNA for the CDR3: TGTGCCAGCAGCCAGATGGTGGGGGGGCGGAATGAGCAGTTCTTC. The chain recombines TRBV4-2 with TRBJ2-1; possible D gene TRBD2, 7 bases. CDR3 length: 15 amino acids. CDR1 and CDR2 (germline): LGHNA, YNFKEQ. V was clipped by 3 bases and J by 7 bases, with 16 bases between them.

The CDR3 DNA reads TGTGCCAGCAGCCCTGGCGGTTGGGATACGCAGTATTTT. Protein: CASSPGGWDTQYF. The chain joins TRBV7-3 to TRBJ2-3; D is unresolved. The length of the CDR3 is 13 residues. Germline CDR1 is SGHTA and CDR2 is FQGTGA. Trimming stripped 5 bases from V and 6 bases from J, with 12 bases between.

A single count supports this clone. The chain employs TRBV29-1 and TRBJ1-2, with a possible D match to TRBD1 (5 bases). Germline values: CDR1 SQVTM, CDR2 ANQGSEA. This CDR3 has 16 residues. V dropped 6 bases and J dropped 5 bases, with 25 bases sitting between them. The DNA for the CDR3 is TGCAGCGTCGTTACTCCCGGGACGGTGGGGGGTTATGGCTACACCTTC. Translation: CSVVTPGTVGGYGYTF.

The chain employs TRBV6-4 and TRBJ1-6; maybe TRBD1 (6 bases). The germline V gene has CDR1 MRHNA and CDR2 SNTAGT. This CDR3 contains 14 residues. The V end was cut by 6 bases, the J end by 4 bases, with 10 bases between. The CDR3 is CASRADSYNSPLHF. The CDR3 bases are TGTGCCAGCAGAGCGGACAGTTATAATTCACCCCTCCACTTT.

The J gene is TRBJ2-7, the V gene TRBV7-9, with D maybe TRBD1 (6 bases). CDR1 SEHNR and CDR2 FQNEAQ come from the germline V gene (reference sequence). The V end was cut by 8 bases, the J end by 5 bases, with 13 bases between. The CDR3 length is 12 residues. This CDR3 is CASRQVGDEQYF. The CDR3 region has the DNA TGTGCCAGCCGACAGGTCGGGGACGAGCAGTACTTC.

The J gene is TRBJ2-2, the V gene TRBV20-1; 7 bases line up with TRBD1. Germline loops: CDR1 DFQATT, CDR2 SNEGSKA (reference sequence). The CDR3 extends over 16 amino acids. J gave up 4 bases and V 3 bases, and 11 bases lay outside the gene matches. CDR3 loop: CSASRARQGGTGELFF. CDR3 DNA sequence: TGCAGTGCTAGTAGAGCCCGACAGGGTGGCACCGGGGAGCTGTTTTTT.

This clone has just a few counts. The genes are TRBV9 and TRBJ1-2, with 8 bases matching TRBD1. Trimming took 3 bases from V and 8 from J; bases not matched to a gene: 6. The CDR3 has 13 amino acids. Per germline, CDR1 SGDLS and CDR2 YYNGEE. The CDR3 DNA sequence: TGTGCCAGCAGCGCCGGACAGGGAGAAGGCTACACCTTC. Protein product: CASSAGQGEGYTF.

The V and J genes are TRBV4-1 and TRBJ1-2, with 7 bases lining up with TRBD1. The junction had 2 bases not matched to a gene; V was cut back by 1 base and J by 3 bases. The germline CDR1 and CDR2 sequences are MGHRA and YSYEKL. CDR3 length: 14 amino acids. The CDR3 DNA reads as TGCGCCAGCAGCCAAGTTCAGGGGGACTATGGCTACACCTTC. It encodes CASSQVQGDYGYTF.

This clone was picked up a small number of times. The chain is built from TRBV19 and TRBJ2-1; 8 bases align to TRBD1. Per the germline V gene, CDR1 is LNHDA and CDR2 is SQIVND (reference sequence). The V and J ends lost 4 bases and 8 bases, in that order; junction bases with no gene match: 10. This CDR3 region has 15 residues. The CDR3 DNA reads as TGTGCCAGTAGTAGCTCGGCAGGGGGCGGATATGAGCAGTTCTTC. Translation gives CASSSSAGGGYEQFF.

The chain recombines TRBV10-3 with TRBJ1-3; maybe TRBD1 (5 bases). The CDR3 contains 16 residues. Trimming shortened V by 0 bases and J by 1 base, and 10 bases separated the two germline ends. CDR1 is ENHRY and CDR2 is SYGVKD in the germline V gene. CDR3 DNA sequence: TGTGCCATCAGTGAGTCGAATAGGGGATCTGGAAACACCATATATTTT. It codes for CAISESNRGSGNTIYF.

The chain uses TRBV5-4 and TRBJ1-2, with TRBD1 matching over 7 bases. The trim removed 6 bases at V and 4 bases at J, leaving 6 bases unmatched. The CDR3 totals 13 residues. Germline lookup yields CDR1 SGHNT and CDR2 YYREEE (reference sequence). CDR3 amino acids: CASIDRAAYGYTF. CDR3 nucleotides: TGTGCCAGCATCGACAGGGCCGCCTATGGCTACACCTTC.

V usage is TRBV2 and J usage is TRBJ1-1, with D maybe TRBD1 (5 bases). The CDR3 is 14 amino acids. The V gene lost 7 bases and the J gene lost 2 bases, with 14 bases spanning the gap. Germline CDR1 and CDR2: SNHLY and FYNNEI. The CDR3 here is CASNWGLLNTEAFF. DNA for the CDR3: TGTGCCAGCAACTGGGGACTTTTAAACACTGAAGCTTTCTTT.

CDR3 sequence: CASRPGLAGAGQYF. In DNA form, the CDR3 reads TGTGCCAGCAGACCGGGACTAGCGGGAGCAGGGCAGTACTTC. This sequence joins TRBV28 and TRBJ2-7; 14 bases are shared with TRBD2. Germline CDR1 reads MDHEN; CDR2 reads SYDVKM. There are 14 residues in the CDR3. The V segment lost 6 bases and the J segment 9 bases; nucleotides outside the gene matches: 7.

V usage is TRBV12-3 or TRBV12-4 and J usage is TRBJ1-5; no clear D gene. Trimming cost V 3 bases and J 3 bases, with 3 bases left between them. The CDR3 loop spans 12 amino acids. The CDR3 loop is CASSFLNQPQHF. For the CDR3, the DNA is TGTGCCAGCAGTTTTCTCAATCAGCCCCAGCATTTT.

The CDR3 nucleotides read TGTGCCAGCAGTGAAGGGGGCGCCGGGTCCATCCAGGGCTACACCTTC. It translates to CASSEGGAGSIQGYTF. The chain has TRBV2 and TRBJ1-2; weak D call: TRBD1 (5 bases). The germline V gene encodes CDR1 SNHLY and CDR2 FYNNEI. CDR3 length equals 16 residues. The V and J ends lost 1 base and 8 bases respectively, with 20 bases between them.

This chain links TRBV5-6 with TRBJ1-6, with 9 bases lining up with TRBD1. Germline V gene sequence: CDR1 SGHDT, CDR2 YYEEEE. The CDR3 runs 15 residues. V lost 5 bases to trimming and J lost 9 bases; unmatched junction nucleotides: 9. CDR3 coding DNA: TGTGCCAGCAGTTTCCGGGACAGGGAGAGTTCACCCCTCCACTTT. Translated, it gives CASSFRDRESSPLHF. The variable domain in full, with the rest retrieved from reference TRBV5-6 and TRBJ1-6, is DAGVTQSPTHLIKTRGQQVTLRCSPKSGHDTVSWYQQALGQGPQFIFQYYEEEERQRGNFPDRFSGHQFPNYSSELNVNALLLGDSALYLCASSFRDRESSPLHFGNGTRLTVT.

This chain links TRBV2 with TRBJ2-5; 7 nucleotides match TRBD2. Per the germline V gene, CDR1 is SNHLY and CDR2 is FYNNEI. The CDR3 length is 17 residues. With 6 bases clipped from V and 2 bases from J, the junction kept 15 bases outside the gene matches. This chain's CDR3 is CASSESRGSGHQETQYF. In DNA form, the CDR3 reads TGTGCCAGCAGCGAAAGCCGCGGGAGCGGGCATCAAGAGACCCAGTACTTC.

The J gene is TRBJ1-1, the V gene TRBV11-3, with D perhaps TRBD1 (5 bases). This CDR3 is 13 amino acids long. Trimming took off 1 base at V and 6 bases at J, with 9 bases between the two ends. CDR1 and CDR2 from the germline V gene are SGHNT and YENEEA. CDR3 coding DNA: TGTGCCAGCAGCTTAGCGGGGACTTCTGAAGCTTTCTTT. This encodes CASSLAGTSEAFF.

The chain has TRBV27 and TRBJ1-2; 9 bases are a match to TRBD1. The CDR3 consists of 14 residues. Germline V gene lookup returns CDR1 MNHEY and CDR2 SMNVEV (reference sequence). With V trimmed by 4 bases and J by 4 bases, 4 bases remained unmatched. The CDR3, as DNA: TGTGCCAGCAGTTACCGACAGGGGGGCTATGGCTACACCTTC. The encoded protein is CASSYRQGGYGYTF.

The chain recombines TRBV7-9 with TRBJ2-4; 9 bases agree with TRBD2. CDR3 length equals 17 residues. The ends lost 1 base at V and 0 bases at J; junction bases unmatched: 4. The germline CDR1 and CDR2 sequences are SEHNR and FQNEAQ (reference sequence). In DNA, the CDR3 is TGTGCCAGCAGCTTAGAGGCGGGAGGGCTAGCCAAAAACATTCAGTACTTC. Amino acid sequence: CASSLEAGGLAKNIQYF.

The gene calls are TRBV11-3 and TRBJ2-7; 11 bases fit TRBD1. V was clipped by 1 base and J by 3 bases; unmatched bases: 2. Germline-derived CDR1 and CDR2 are SGHNT and YENEEA. The CDR3 covers 15 residues. Written as DNA, the CDR3 is TGTGCCAGCAGCTTAGTGGGACAGGGGGGCTACGAGCAGTACTTC. Translation: CASSLVGQGGYEQYF. Looking up the rest from reference TRBV11-3 and TRBJ2-7 gives the full variable domain: EAGVVQSPRYKIIEKKQPVAFWCNPISGHNTLYWYLQNLGQGPELLIRYENEEAVDDSQLPKDRFSAERLKGVDSTLKIQPAELGDSAVYLCASSLVGQGGYEQYFGPGTRLTVT.

This clone has a single count. The V call is TRBV9, the J call TRBJ1-4, with D possibly matching TRBD1 (6 bases). The germline gives CDR1 SGDLS, CDR2 YYNGEE. Trimming took off 0 bases at V and 12 bases at J, with 18 bases between the two ends. CDR3 size: 15 residues. CDR3 in DNA: TGTGCCAGCAGCGTAGGGACAGAGAGATTTGGGGAACTGTTTTTT. This sequence encodes CASSVGTERFGELFF.

The rearrangement links TRBV20-1 to TRBJ2-1, with TRBD2 matching 9 bases. The germline V gene has CDR1 DFQATT and CDR2 SNEGSKA (reference sequence). The CDR3 consists of 15 residues. Trimming cost V 3 bases and J 2 bases; bases outside gene matches: 5. CDR3 amino acids: CSASSAGGAYNEQFF. In nucleotides, the CDR3 is TGCAGTGCTAGTTCGGCGGGGGGGGCCTACAATGAGCAGTTCTTC.

Here the CDR3 reads CASSESNRAYDYGYTF. The DNA of the CDR3 is TGTGCCAGCAGTGAATCGAACAGGGCGTACGACTATGGCTACACCTTC. This chain uses TRBV6-1 with TRBJ1-2, with D possibly TRBD1 on 6 matching bases. Germline values: CDR1 MNHNS, CDR2 SASEGT. The V and J ends lost 2 bases and 3 bases respectively, with 16 bases between them. This CDR3 comprises 16 residues.

The chain is built from TRBV7-9 and TRBJ1-5; D is undetermined. The CDR3 loop spans 14 amino acids. Germline V gene sequence: CDR1 SEHNR, CDR2 FQNEAQ (reference sequence). The germline V and J ends were trimmed by 2 bases and 0 bases, with 5 bases remaining between them. CDR3: CASSLPSSNQPQHF. The CDR3 DNA reads as TGTGCCAGCAGCTTACCCTCTAGCAATCAGCCCCAGCATTTT.

The chain uses TRBV6-5 and TRBJ2-7, with D possibly being TRBD1 (5 bases). CDR1 and CDR2 from the germline V gene are MNHEY and SVGAGI. CDR3 size: 15 residues. V was pared by 4 bases and J by 6 bases, with 19 bases between. CDR3 protein: CASSWGLGPSGEQYF. CDR3 DNA: TGTGCCAGCAGTTGGGGCCTAGGACCCTCGGGCGAGCAGTACTTC.